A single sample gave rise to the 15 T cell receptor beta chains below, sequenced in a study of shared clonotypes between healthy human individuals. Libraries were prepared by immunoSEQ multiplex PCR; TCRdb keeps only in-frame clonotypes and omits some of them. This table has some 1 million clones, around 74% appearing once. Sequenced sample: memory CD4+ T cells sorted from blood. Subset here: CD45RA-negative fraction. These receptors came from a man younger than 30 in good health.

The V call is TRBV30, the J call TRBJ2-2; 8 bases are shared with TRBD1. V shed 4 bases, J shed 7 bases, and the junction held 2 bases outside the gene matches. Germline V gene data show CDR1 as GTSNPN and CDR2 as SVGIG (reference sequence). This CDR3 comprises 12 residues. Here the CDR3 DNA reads TGTGCCTGGAACAGGGGGAGCGGGGAGCTGTTTTTT. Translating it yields CAWNRGSGELFF.

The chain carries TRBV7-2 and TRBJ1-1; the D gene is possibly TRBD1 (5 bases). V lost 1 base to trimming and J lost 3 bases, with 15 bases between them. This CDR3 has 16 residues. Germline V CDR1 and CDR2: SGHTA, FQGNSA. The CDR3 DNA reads TGTGCCAGCAGCTTAGACGGGGGAGTCGCGGACACTGAAGCTTTCTTT. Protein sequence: CASSLDGGVADTEAFF.

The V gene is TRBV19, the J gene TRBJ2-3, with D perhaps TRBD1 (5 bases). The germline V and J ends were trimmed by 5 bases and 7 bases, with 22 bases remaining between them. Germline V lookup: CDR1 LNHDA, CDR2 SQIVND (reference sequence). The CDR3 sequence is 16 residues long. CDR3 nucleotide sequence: TGTGCCAGTAGTCCCCCGGCAGGGTTCCTAGGGAATACGCAGTATTTT. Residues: CASSPPAGFLGNTQYF.

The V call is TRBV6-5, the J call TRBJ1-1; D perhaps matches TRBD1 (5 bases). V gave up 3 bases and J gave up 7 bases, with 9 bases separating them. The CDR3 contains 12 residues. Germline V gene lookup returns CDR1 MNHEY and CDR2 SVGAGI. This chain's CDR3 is CASSYWGSEAFF. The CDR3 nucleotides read TGTGCCAGCAGTTATTGGGGCAGTGAAGCTTTCTTT.

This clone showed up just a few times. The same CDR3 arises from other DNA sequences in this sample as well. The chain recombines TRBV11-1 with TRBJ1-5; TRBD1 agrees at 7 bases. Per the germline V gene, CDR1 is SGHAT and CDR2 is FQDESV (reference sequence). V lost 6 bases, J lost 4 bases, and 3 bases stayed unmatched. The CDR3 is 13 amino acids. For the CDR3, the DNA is TGTGCCAGCAGTCCGGGACAGAATCAGCCCCAGCATTTT. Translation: CASSPGQNQPQHF.

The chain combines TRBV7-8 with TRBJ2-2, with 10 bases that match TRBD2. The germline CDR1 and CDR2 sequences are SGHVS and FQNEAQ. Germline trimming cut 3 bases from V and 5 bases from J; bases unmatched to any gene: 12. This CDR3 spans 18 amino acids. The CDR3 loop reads CASSFETSGYKGTGELFF. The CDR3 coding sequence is TGTGCCAGCAGCTTTGAGACTAGCGGGTATAAAGGGACCGGGGAGCTGTTTTTT.

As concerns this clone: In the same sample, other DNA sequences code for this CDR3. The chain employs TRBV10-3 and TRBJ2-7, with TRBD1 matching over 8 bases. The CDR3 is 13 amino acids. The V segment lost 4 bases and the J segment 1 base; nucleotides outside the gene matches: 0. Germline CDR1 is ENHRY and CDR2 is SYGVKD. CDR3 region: CAISGTGSYEQYF. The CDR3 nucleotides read TGTGCCATCAGTGGGACAGGGTCCTACGAGCAGTACTTC.

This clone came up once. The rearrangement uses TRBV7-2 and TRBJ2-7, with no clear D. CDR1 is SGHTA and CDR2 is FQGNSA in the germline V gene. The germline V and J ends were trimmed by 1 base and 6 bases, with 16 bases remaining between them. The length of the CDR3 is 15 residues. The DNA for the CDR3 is TGTGCCAGCAGCTTAGTTATGAAGGCAGTCCCCGAGCAGTACTTC. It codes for CASSLVMKAVPEQYF. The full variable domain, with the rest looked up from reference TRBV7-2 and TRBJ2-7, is GAGVSQSPSNKVTEKGKDVELRCDPISGHTALYWYRQSLGQGLEFLIYFQGNSAPDKSGLPSDRFSAERTGGSVSTLTIQRTQQEDSAVYLCASSLVMKAVPEQYFGPGTRLTVT.

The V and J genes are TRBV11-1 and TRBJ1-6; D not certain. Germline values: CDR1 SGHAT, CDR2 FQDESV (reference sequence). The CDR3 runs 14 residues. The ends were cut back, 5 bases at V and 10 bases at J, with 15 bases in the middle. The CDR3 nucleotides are TGTGCCAGCAGCCTCTCGACGGTTAGATCACCCCTCCACTTT. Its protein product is CASSLSTVRSPLHF.

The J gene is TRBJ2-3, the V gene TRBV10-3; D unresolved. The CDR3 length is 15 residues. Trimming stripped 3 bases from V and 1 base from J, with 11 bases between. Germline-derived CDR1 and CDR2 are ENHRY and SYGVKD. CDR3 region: CAISDDGFRTDTQYF. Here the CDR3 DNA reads TGTGCCATCAGTGACGATGGTTTCCGCACAGATACGCAGTATTTT.

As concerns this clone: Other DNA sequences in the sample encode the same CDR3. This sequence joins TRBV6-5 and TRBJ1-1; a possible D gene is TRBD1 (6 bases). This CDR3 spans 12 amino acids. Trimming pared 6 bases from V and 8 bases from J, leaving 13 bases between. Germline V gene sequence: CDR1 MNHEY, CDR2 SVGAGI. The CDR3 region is CASRPGGAEAFF. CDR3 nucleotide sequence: TGTGCCAGCAGGCCCGGGGGCGCCGAAGCTTTCTTT.

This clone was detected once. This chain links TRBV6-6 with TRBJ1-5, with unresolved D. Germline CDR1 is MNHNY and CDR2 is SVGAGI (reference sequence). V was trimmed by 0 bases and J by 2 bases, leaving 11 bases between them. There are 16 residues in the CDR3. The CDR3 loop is CASSYSSGIGNQPQHF. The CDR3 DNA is TGTGCCAGCAGTTACTCGTCCGGGATTGGCAATCAGCCCCAGCATTTT.

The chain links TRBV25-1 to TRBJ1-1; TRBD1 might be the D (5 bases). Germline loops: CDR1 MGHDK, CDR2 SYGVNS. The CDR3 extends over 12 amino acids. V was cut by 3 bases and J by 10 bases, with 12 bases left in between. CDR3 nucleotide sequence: TGTGCCAGCAGTGAGGGACTATCCGGAGCTTTCTTT. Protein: CASSEGLSGAFF. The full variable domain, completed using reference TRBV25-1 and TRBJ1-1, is EADIYQTPRYLVIGTGKKITLECSQTMGHDKMYWYQQDPGMELHLIHYSYGVNSTEKGDLSSESTVSRIRTEHFPLTLESARPSHTSQYLCASSEGLSGAFFGQGTRLTVV.

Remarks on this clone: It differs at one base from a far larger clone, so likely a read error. The chain's CDR3 is CAGSLWTKEYEQYF. The CDR3 bases are TGTGCCGGCAGTTTATGGACGAAGGAGTACGAGCAGTACTTC. This chain connects TRBV28 to TRBJ2-7; no clear D gene. Germline V gives CDR1 MDHEN, CDR2 SYDVKM. The CDR3 is made up of 14 amino acids.

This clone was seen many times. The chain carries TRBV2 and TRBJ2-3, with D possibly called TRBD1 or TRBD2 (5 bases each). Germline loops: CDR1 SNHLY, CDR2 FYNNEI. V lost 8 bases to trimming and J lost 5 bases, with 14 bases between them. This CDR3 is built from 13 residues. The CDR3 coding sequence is TGTGCCAGCTCACAGGCGGGCAGAGATACGCAGTATTTT. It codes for CASSQAGRDTQYF.